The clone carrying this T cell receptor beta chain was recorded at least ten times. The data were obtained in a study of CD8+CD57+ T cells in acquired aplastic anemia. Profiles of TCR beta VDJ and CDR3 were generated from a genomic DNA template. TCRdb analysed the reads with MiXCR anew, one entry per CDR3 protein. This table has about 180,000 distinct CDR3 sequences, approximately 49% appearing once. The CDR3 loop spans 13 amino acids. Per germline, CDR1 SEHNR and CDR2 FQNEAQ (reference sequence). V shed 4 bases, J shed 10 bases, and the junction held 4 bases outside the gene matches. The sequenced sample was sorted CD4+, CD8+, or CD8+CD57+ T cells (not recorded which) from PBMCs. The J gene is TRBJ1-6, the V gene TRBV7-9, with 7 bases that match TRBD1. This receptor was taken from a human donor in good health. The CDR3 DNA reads TGTGCCAGCAGCTCTCAGGGGGACTCACCCCTCCACTTT. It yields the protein CASSSQGDSPLHF. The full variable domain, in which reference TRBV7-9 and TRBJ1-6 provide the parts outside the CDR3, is DTGVSQNPRHKITKRGQNVTFRCDPISEHNRLYWYRQTLGQGPEFLTYFQNEAQLEKSRLLSDRFSAERPKGSFSTLEIQRTEQGDSAMYLCASSSQGDSPLHFGNGTRLTVT.